The 14 T cell receptor beta chains given below trace back to one sample, sequenced in a study of cytomegalovirus exposure and HLA in healthy donors. The PCR used 60 Vbeta and 13 Jbeta primers. Assay used: immunoSEQ multiplex PCR; TCRdb lists only in-frame clones, some missing. The sample has roughly 100,000 clones; around 75% are singletons. Sequenced input: PBMCs. These receptors were obtained from a man aged 40-49 years in good health and CMV-seronegative.

The CDR3 coding sequence is TGTGCCTGGAGGTCAGGAAGATACAATGAGCAGTTCTTC. Residues: CAWRSGRYNEQFF. This chain links TRBV30 with TRBJ2-1; D is unclear. Germline V CDR1 and CDR2: GTSNPN, SVGIG (reference sequence). The CDR3 runs to 13 residues. Trimming pared 3 bases from V and 4 bases from J, leaving 10 bases between.

This clone came up a few times. V is TRBV18 and J is TRBJ2-2, with TRBD1 matching over 8 bases. The CDR3 has 15 amino acids. Germline loops: CDR1 KGHSH, CDR2 LQKENI. Trimming at V came to 2 bases and at J to 1 base, leaving 0 bases not matched to a gene. The CDR3 region has the DNA TGTGCCAGCTCACCAGGACAGGGGAACACCGGGGAGCTGTTTTTT. This translates into CASSPGQGNTGELFF.

The J gene is TRBJ2-1, the V gene TRBV6-5, with a tentative D call TRBD2 (6 bases). Between the trimmed V and J ends, which lost 0 bases and 5 bases, there was a span of 11 bases. The germline V gene encodes CDR1 MNHEY and CDR2 SVGAGI. CDR3 length equals 15 residues. Here the CDR3 reads CASSYSGRRNNEQFF. CDR3 nucleotides: TGTGCCAGCAGTTACTCCGGGAGAAGAAACAATGAGCAGTTCTTC.

The rearrangement joins TRBV5-1 to TRBJ1-6; 7 nucleotides align to TRBD1. CDR3 length: 15 amino acids. The junction had 5 bases not matched to a gene; V was cut back by 0 bases and J by 8 bases. Germline CDR1 reads SGHRS; CDR2 reads YFSETQ. CDR3 in amino acids: CASSLGGQSYSPLHF. CDR3 nucleotides: TGCGCCAGCAGCTTGGGGGGACAGTCATATTCACCCCTCCACTTT.

This clone has more than one count but fewer than ten. This chain joins TRBV7-6 and TRBJ2-1; weak D call: TRBD2 (6 bases). Per germline, CDR1 SGHVS and CDR2 FNYEAQ. V gave up 6 bases and J gave up 7 bases, with 7 bases separating them. The CDR3 consists of 11 residues. For the CDR3, the DNA is TGTGCCAGCAGGAGCGGGAATGAGCAGTTCTTC. This codes for CASRSGNEQFF.

The V gene is TRBV19, the J gene TRBJ2-1, with a weak D call TRBD2 (7 bases). Trimming took 3 bases from V and 3 from J, leaving 12 bases between them. The CDR3 is 15 residues long. Germline CDR1 and CDR2: LNHDA and SQIVND (reference sequence). This CDR3 is CASSMVGGRYNEQFF. In nucleotides, the CDR3 is TGTGCCAGTAGTATGGTCGGGGGGCGCTACAATGAGCAGTTCTTC.

In this sample, this clone turned up a few times. The V gene is TRBV6-1, the J gene TRBJ2-3, with TRBD2 matching 10 bases. CDR3 length: 15 residues. Germline loops: CDR1 MNHNS, CDR2 SASEGT. J lost 4 bases, V lost 1 base, and 2 bases had no gene match. CDR3 loop: CASSEEAGGPDTQYF. The CDR3 region has the DNA TGTGCCAGCAGTGAAGAAGCGGGGGGGCCAGATACGCAGTATTTT.

V and J are TRBV10-3 and TRBJ1-3; no clear D. The CDR3 is 14 residues long. The germline gives CDR1 ENHRY, CDR2 SYGVKD. The V end was cut by 6 bases, the J end by 0 bases, with 9 bases between. CDR3 DNA sequence: TGTGCCATCAGAGCACAGAGCTCTGGAAACACCATATATTTT. Protein: CAIRAQSSGNTIYF.

Only a few counts were recorded for this clone. The DNA of the CDR3 is TGTGCCAGCAGCCCAACGCGGACAGGGGCTGTGGGGGGAAAACTGTTTTTT. Residues: CASSPTRTGAVGGKLFF. This rearrangement joins TRBV7-6 to TRBJ1-4; 9 nucleotides agree with TRBD1. The CDR3 runs 17 residues. V shed 5 bases and J 10 bases; nucleotides not matched to a gene: 17. Germline V CDR1 and CDR2: SGHVS, FNYEAQ.

V and J are TRBV6-6 and TRBJ2-1; 10 bases fit TRBD2. In germline, CDR1 is MNHNY, CDR2 SVGAGI (reference sequence). The V gene end was trimmed by 6 bases and the J gene end by 9 bases; junction bases not matched to a gene: 11. This CDR3 has 15 amino acids. This CDR3 reads CASRQTSGNFGEQFF. The CDR3 DNA reads as TGTGCCAGCAGACAAACTAGCGGGAACTTCGGTGAGCAGTTCTTC.

The rearrangement joins TRBV23-1 to TRBJ1-5; 8 bases align to TRBD1. TRBV23-1 is reported as an ORF; its role is uncertain. This CDR3 is built from 17 residues. After removal of 2 bases from V and 8 bases from J, the junction contained 14 bases not matched to a gene. CDR3 coding DNA: TGCGCCAGCAGTCAACGGGCGGGGCAGGGGGCATTGGAGCCCCAGCATTTT. As protein: CASSQRAGQGALEPQHF.

This chain links TRBV11-2 with TRBJ1-2; no definite D call. The length of the CDR3 is 13 residues. V shed 1 base and J shed 4 bases, with 7 bases lying between them. Germline CDR1 SGHAT, CDR2 FQNNGV. The CDR3 DNA sequence: TGTGCCAGCAGCTTAGTTTCGTCCTATGGCTACACCTTC. This translates into CASSLVSSYGYTF.

V gene TRBV10-1 combines with J gene TRBJ1-1; no definite D call. The CDR3 extends over 13 amino acids. V was trimmed by 3 bases and J by 11 bases, leaving 16 bases between them. CDR1 is WNHNN and CDR2 is SYGVQD in the germline V gene (reference sequence). In DNA, the CDR3 is TGCGCCAGCAGTGACTCCTCTTGGGAGGTGGCTTTCTTT. Its protein is CASSDSSWEVAFF.

The chain recombines TRBV12-5 with TRBJ2-7; 10 bases are a match to TRBD2. Germline lookup yields CDR1 LGHNT and CDR2 FRNRAP. The V gene end was trimmed by 4 bases and the J gene end by 1 base; junction bases not matched to a gene: 13. This CDR3 spans 18 amino acids. The CDR3 reads CASGSPSISSGGSYEQYF. The CDR3 DNA follows: TGTGCTAGTGGTTCACCCTCTATTTCTAGCGGGGGTTCCTACGAGCAGTACTTC.